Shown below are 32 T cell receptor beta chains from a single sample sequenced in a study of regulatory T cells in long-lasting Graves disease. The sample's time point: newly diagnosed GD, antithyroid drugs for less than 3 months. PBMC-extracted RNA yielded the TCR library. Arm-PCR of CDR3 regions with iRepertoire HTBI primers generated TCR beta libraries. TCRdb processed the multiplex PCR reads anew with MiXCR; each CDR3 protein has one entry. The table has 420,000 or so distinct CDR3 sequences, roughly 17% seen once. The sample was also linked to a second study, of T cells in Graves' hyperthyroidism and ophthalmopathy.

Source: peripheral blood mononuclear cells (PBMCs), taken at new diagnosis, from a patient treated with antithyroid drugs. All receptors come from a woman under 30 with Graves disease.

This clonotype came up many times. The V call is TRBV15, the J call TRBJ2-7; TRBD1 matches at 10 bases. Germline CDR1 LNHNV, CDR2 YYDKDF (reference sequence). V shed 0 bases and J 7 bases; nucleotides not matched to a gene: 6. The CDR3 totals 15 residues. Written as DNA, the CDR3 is TGTGCCACCAGCAGAGACCGGGACAGGGGTCGAGAGCAGTACTTC. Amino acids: CATSRDRDRGREQYF.

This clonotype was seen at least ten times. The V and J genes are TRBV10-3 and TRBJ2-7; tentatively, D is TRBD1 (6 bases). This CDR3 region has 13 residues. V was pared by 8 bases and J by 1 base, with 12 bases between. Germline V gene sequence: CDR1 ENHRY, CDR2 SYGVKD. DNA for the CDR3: TGTGCCATCGGAGTGGACAGTTCCTACGAGCAGTACTTC. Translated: CAIGVDSSYEQYF.

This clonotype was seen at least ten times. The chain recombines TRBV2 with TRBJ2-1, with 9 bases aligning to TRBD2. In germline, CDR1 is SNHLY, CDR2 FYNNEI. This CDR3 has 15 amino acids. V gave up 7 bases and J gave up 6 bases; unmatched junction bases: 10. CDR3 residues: CASTFGVAGANEQFF. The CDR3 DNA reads TGTGCCAGCACCTTCGGGGTAGCGGGGGCCAATGAGCAGTTCTTC.

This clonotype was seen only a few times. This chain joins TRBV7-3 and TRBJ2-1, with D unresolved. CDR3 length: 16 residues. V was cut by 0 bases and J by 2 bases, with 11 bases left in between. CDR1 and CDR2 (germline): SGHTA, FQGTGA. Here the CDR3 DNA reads TGTGCCAGCAGCTTAACAGTCTCACCCGCCTACAATGAGCAGTTCTTC. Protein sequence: CASSLTVSPAYNEQFF. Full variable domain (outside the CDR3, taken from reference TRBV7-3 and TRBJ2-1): GAGVSQTPSNKVTEKGKYVELRCDPISGHTALYWYRQSLGQGPEFLIYFQGTGAADDSGLPNDRFFAVRPEGSVSTLKIQRTERGDSAVYLCASSLTVSPAYNEQFFGPGTRLTVL.

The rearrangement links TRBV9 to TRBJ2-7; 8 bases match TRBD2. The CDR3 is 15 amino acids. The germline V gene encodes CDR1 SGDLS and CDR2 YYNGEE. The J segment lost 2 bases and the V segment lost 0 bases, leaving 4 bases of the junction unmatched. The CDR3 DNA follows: TGTGCCAGCAGCGTAGGACTAGCGAGGGCCTACGAGCAGTACTTC. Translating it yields CASSVGLARAYEQYF.

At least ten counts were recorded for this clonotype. The CDR3 sequence: CASSLDLAYEQYF. The CDR3 DNA reads TGTGCCAGCAGCTTAGATCTTGCCTACGAGCAGTACTTC. V gene TRBV11-2 combines with J gene TRBJ2-7; D not certain. This CDR3 region has 13 residues. V was clipped by 0 bases and J by 2 bases, with 5 bases between them. Germline lookup yields CDR1 SGHAT and CDR2 FQNNGV.

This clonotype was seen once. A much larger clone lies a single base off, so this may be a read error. CDR3 sequence (DNA): TGTGCCAGCAGTGAAGGCCAGCCCCAGCGTTTT. Its protein is CASSEGQPQRF. The J gene is TRBJ1-5, the V gene TRBV2; D is ambiguous. The germline V gene encodes CDR1 SNHLY and CDR2 FYNNEI. This CDR3 spans 11 amino acids.

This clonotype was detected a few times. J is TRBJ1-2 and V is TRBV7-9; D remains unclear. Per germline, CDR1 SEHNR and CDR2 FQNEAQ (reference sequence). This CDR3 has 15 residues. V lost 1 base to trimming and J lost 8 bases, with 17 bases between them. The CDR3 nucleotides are TGTGCCAGCAGCTTAGAACCAGGCCTCGCACACGGCTACACCTTC. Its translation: CASSLEPGLAHGYTF.

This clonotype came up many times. CDR3 sequence reads: CATRWTASYEQYF. CDR3 bases: TGTGCCACCCGCTGGACAGCCTCCTACGAGCAGTACTTC. The chain links TRBV6-2 or TRBV6-3 to TRBJ2-7; D possibly corresponds to TRBD1 (6 bases). The CDR3 consists of 13 residues. Between the trimmed V and J ends, which lost 10 bases and 0 bases, there was a span of 13 bases. Germline V lookup: CDR1 MNHEY, CDR2 SVGEGT.

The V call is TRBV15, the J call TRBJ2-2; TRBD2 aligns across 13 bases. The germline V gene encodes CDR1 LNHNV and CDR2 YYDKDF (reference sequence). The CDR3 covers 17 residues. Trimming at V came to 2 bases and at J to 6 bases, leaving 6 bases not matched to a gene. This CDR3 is CATSRPGLAGVSGELFF. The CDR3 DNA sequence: TGTGCCACCAGCAGACCTGGACTAGCGGGAGTGTCCGGGGAGCTGTTTTTT.

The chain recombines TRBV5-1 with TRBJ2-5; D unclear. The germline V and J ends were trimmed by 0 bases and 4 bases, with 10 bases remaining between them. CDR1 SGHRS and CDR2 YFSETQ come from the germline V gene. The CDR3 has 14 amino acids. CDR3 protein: CASSLVGRTETQYF. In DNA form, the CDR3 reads TGCGCCAGCAGCTTGGTTGGCCGCACAGAGACCCAGTACTTC. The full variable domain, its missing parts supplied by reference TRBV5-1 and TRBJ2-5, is KAGVTQTPRYLIKTRGQQVTLSCSPISGHRSVSWYQQTPGQGLQFLFEYFSETQRNKGNFPGRFSGRQFSNSRSEMNVSTLELGDSALYLCASSLVGRTETQYFGPGTRLLVL.

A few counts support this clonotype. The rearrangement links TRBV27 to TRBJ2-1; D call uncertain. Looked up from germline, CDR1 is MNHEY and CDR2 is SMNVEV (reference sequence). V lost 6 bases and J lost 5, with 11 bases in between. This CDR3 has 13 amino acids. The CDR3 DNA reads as TGTGCCAGCAGCTCTCTAGAGGACAATGAGCAGTTCTTC. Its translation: CASSSLEDNEQFF.

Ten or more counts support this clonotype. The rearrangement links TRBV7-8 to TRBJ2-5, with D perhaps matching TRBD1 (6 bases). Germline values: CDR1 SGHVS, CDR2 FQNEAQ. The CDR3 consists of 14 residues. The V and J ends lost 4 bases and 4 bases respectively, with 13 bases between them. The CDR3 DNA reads TGTGCCAGCAGCTCCTCCCAAGGGGGAGAGACCCAGTACTTC. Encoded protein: CASSSSQGGETQYF.

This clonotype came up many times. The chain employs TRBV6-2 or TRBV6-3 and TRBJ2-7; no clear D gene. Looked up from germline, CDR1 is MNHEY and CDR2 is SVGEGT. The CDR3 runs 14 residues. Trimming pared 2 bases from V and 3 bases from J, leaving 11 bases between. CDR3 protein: CASSYVGQYYEQYF. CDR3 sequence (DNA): TGTGCCAGCAGTTACGTTGGGCAGTACTACGAGCAGTACTTC.

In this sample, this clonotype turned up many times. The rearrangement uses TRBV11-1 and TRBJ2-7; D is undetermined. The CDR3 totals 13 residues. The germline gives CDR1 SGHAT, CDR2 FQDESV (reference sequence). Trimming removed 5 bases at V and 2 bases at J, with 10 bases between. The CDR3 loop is CASSHGPTYEQYF. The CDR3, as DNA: TGTGCCAGCAGCCATGGGCCGACCTACGAGCAGTACTTC.

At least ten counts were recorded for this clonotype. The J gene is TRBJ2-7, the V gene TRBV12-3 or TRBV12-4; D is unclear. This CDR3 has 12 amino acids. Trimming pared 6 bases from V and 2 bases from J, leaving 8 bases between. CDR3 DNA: TGTGCCAGCAGCCGCCGTACCTACGAGCAGTACTTC. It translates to CASSRRTYEQYF.

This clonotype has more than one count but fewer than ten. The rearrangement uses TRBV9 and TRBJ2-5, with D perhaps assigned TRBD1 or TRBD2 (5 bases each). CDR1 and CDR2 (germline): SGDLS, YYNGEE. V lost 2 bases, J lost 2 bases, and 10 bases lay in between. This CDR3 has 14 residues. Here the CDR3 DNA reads TGTGCCAGCAGCGTCGGGACCCAACAAGAGACCCAGTACTTC. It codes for CASSVGTQQETQYF.

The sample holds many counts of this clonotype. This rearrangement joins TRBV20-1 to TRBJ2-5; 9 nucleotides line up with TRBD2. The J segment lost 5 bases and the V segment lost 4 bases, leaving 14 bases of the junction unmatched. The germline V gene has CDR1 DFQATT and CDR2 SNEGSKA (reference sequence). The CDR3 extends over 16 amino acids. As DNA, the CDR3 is TGCAGTGCTACGCCCCTAAGGCGGGAGGGGCTTGAGACCCAGTACTTC. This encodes CSATPLRREGLETQYF.

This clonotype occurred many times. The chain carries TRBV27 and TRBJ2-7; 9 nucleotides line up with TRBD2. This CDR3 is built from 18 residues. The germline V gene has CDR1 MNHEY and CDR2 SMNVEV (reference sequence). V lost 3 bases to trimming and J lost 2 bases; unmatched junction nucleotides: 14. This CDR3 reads CASSFSPPTSGQTYEQYF. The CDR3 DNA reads TGTGCCAGCAGTTTTAGCCCCCCAACTAGCGGGCAAACCTACGAGCAGTACTTC.

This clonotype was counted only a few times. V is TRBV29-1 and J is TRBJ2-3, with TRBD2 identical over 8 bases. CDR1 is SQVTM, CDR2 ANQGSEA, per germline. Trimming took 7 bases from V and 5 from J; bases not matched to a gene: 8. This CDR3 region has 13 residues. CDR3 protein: CSAEGLERDTQYF. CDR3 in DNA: TGCAGCGCGGAGGGACTAGAAAGAGATACGCAGTATTTT.

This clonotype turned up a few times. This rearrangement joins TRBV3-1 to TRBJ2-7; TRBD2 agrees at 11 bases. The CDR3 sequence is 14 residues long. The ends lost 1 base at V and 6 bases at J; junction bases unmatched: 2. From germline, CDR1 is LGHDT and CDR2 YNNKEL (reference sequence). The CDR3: CASSQGLAGGEQYF. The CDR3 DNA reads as TGTGCCAGCAGCCAAGGGCTAGCGGGAGGCGAGCAGTACTTC.

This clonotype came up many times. In DNA, the CDR3 is TGTGCCAGCAGCCATGGCCAATCGTACGAGCAGTACTTC. Protein sequence: CASSHGQSYEQYF. The chain uses TRBV3-1 and TRBJ2-7; no reliable D call. The CDR3 runs to 13 residues. Per germline, CDR1 LGHDT and CDR2 YNNKEL (reference sequence). Trimming took 3 bases from V and 4 from J, leaving 10 bases between them.

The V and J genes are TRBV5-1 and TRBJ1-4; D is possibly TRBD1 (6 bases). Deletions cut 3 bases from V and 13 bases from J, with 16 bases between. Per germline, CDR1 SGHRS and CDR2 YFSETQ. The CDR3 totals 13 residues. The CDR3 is CASSSYPRDILFF. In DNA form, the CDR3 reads TGCGCCAGCAGCTCTTATCCCAGGGACATACTGTTTTTT.

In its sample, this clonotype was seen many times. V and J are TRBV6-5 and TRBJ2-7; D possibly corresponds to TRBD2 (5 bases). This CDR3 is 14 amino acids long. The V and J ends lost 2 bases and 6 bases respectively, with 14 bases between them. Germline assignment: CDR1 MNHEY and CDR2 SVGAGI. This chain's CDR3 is CASSYLDSPGEQYF. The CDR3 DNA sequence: TGTGCCAGCAGTTACCTGGACTCTCCGGGCGAGCAGTACTTC.

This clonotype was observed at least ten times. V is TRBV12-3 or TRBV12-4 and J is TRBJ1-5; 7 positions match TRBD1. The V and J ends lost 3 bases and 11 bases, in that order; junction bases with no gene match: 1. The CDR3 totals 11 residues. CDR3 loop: CASSFDRAQHF. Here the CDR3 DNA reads TGTGCCAGCAGTTTCGACAGGGCCCAGCATTTT.

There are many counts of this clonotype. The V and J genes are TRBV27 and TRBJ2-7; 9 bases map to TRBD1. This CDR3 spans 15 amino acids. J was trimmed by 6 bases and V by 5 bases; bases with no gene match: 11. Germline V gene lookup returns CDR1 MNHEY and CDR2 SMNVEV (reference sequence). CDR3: CASSHGTGSLSEQYF. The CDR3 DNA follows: TGTGCCAGCAGTCATGGGACAGGGAGTCTCAGCGAGCAGTACTTC.

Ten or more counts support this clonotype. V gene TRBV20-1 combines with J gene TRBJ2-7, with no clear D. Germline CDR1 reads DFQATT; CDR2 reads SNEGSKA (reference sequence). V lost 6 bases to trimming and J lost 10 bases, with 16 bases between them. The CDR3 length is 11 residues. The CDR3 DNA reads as TGCAGTGCCACCTCCTTGGAAGGACAGTACTTC. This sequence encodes CSATSLEGQYF.

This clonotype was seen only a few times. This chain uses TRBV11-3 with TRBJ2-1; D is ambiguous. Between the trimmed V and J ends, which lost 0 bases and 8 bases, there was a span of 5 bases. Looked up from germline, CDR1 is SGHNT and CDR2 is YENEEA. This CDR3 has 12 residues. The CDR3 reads CASSLESYEQFF. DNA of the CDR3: TGTGCCAGCAGCTTAGAGAGTTATGAGCAGTTCTTC.

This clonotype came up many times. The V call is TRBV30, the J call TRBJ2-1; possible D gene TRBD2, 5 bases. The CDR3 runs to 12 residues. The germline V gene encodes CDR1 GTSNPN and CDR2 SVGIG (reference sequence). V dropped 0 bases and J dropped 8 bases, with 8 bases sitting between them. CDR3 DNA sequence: TGTGCCTGGAGTGTATTGGGAGATGAGCAGTTCTTC. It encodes CAWSVLGDEQFF.

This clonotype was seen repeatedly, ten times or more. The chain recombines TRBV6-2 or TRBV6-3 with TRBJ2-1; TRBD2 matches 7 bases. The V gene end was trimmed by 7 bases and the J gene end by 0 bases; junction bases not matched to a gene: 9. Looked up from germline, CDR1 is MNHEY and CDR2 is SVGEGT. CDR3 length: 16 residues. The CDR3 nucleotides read TGTGCCAGCACCTCACTTCTAGCGGCCTCCTACAATGAGCAGTTCTTC. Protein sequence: CASTSLLAASYNEQFF.

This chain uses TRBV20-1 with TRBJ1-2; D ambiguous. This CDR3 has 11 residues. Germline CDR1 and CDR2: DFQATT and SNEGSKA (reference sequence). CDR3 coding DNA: TGCAGCGGTAGGGTGGGATATGGCTACACCTTC. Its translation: CSGRVGYGYTF.

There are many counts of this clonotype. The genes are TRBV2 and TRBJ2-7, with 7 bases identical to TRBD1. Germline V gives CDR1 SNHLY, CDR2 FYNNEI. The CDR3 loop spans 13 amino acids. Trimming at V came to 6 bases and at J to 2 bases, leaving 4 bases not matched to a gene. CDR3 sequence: CASSGQATYEQYF. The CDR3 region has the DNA TGTGCCAGCAGCGGACAGGCAACCTACGAGCAGTACTTC.